The sequence of this T cell receptor beta chain was determined in a study of blood T cell repertoires in COVID-19. Study background: The cDNA or gDNA used as material had been derived from T cells, B-cell-depleted T cells, or PBMCs.

Clones were sequenced by immunoSEQ multiplex PCR, and TCRdb holds only the in-frame ones, with some missing. The sample shows fewer than 300,000 clones, around 81% of them seen only once. The CDR3 spans 15 residues. The V end lost 6 bases, the J end lost 4 bases, and 18 bases lay between the germline ends. Germline-derived CDR1 and CDR2 are MDHEN and SYDVKM. This clonotype was sampled from a person aged 65-85 years with COVID-19, enrolled during active disease. Sequencing input: peripheral blood. V is TRBV28 and J is TRBJ1-2; weak D call: TRBD1 (5 bases). This CDR3 reads CASRNRGGDVYGYTF. DNA for the CDR3: TGTGCCAGCAGGAACCGGGGGGGAGATGTCTATGGCTACACCTTC.